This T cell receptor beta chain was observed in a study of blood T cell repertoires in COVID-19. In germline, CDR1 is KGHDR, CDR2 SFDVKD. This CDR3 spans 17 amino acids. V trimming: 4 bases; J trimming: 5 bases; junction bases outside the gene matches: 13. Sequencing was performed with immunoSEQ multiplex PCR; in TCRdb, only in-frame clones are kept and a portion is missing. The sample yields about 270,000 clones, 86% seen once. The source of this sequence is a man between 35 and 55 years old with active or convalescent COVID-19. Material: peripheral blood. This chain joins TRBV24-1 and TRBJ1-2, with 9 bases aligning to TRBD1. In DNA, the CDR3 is TGTGCCACCAGTGACCCCGATTCCGGGACAGGGATATATGGCTACACCTTC. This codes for CATSDPDSGTGIYGYTF.